This TCR beta chain was documented in a study of blood T cell repertoires in COVID-19. Study-wide context: From the United States, Italy and Spain came samples of acute and convalescent COVID-19. In each case, the material was cDNA or gDNA derived from T cells, B-cell-depleted T cells, or PBMCs.

Trimming cost V 6 bases and J 10 bases, with 10 bases left between them. Per germline, CDR1 LGHDT and CDR2 YNNKEL (reference sequence). The CDR3 spans 12 residues. In the source study's methods: Amplification with reference gene primers provided the estimates of nucleated cell counts. TCRdb's copy holds only in-frame clones and misses some; the assay was immunoSEQ multiplex PCR. V and J calls and clone size are as listed in that table; D and trimming were resolved from the DNA. The sample has some 270,000 clones, roughly 84% seen once; the top ten hold about 1.5%. The receptor was derived from a middle-aged woman who had recovered from COVID-19. This rearrangement joins TRBV3-1 (or the pseudogene TRBV3-2) to TRBJ1-6; D gene uncertain. The sample consisted of peripheral blood. The CDR3 DNA reads as TGTGCCAGCAGTGAGAGCGACTCACCCCTCCACTTT. It translates to CASSESDSPLHF.